These 23 T cell receptor beta chains originate from one sample sequenced in a study of shared clonotypes between healthy human individuals (dated by TCRdb to about 2020). The library was prepared using the immunoSEQ multiplex PCR assay. This immuneACCESS table, as held by TCRdb, lists in-frame sequences with V and J called but not all clones. Of the missing ones, under half trace to an unresolved V gene in checked studies; the others have no known cause. A total of 1,400,000 or so clones appear in this sample, 98% of them only once. The biggest ten clones account for over 0.3% of the sample. The sequenced sample consisted of naive CD4+ T cells sorted from blood. The sample's cell subset or site label is to be understood as: CD45RA+ positively selected. Source of these receptors: a man aged 30 to 39 in good health.

The chain carries TRBV7-9 and TRBJ2-1, with 10 bases aligning to TRBD2. The CDR3 is made up of 16 amino acids. Trimming at V came to 2 bases and at J to 4 bases, leaving 5 bases not matched to a gene. CDR1 is SEHNR, CDR2 FQNEAQ, per germline (reference sequence). CDR3 loop: CASSLTWTSGYNEQFF. The CDR3 nucleotides read TGTGCCAGCAGCTTAACCTGGACTAGCGGATACAATGAGCAGTTCTTC.

This clone was found once. CDR3 DNA sequence: TGTGCCAGCAGTTTCCTACAGCAGACCCAGTACTTC. Translated: CASSFLQQTQYF. The chain has TRBV28 and TRBJ2-5; D gene uncertain. The CDR3 covers 12 residues. V dropped 3 bases and J dropped 6 bases, with 8 bases sitting between them. Germline values: CDR1 MDHEN, CDR2 SYDVKM.

The chain recombines TRBV5-4 with TRBJ2-7, with 7 bases aligning to TRBD2. There are 16 residues in the CDR3. The V gene end was trimmed by 4 bases and the J gene end by 4 bases; junction bases not matched to a gene: 14. CDR1 is SGHNT and CDR2 is YYREEE in the germline V gene (reference sequence). CDR3: CASSPKGGVIGYEQYF. CDR3 coding DNA: TGTGCCAGCAGCCCCAAGGGAGGGGTTATTGGGTACGAGCAGTACTTC.

The V and J genes are TRBV11-2 and TRBJ2-7; perhaps TRBD1 as D (6 bases). The CDR3 loop spans 15 amino acids. Trimming pared 2 bases from V and 0 bases from J, leaving 11 bases between. CDR1 is SGHAT, CDR2 FQNNGV, per germline. The CDR3 reads CASSLFLGASYEQYF. In nucleotides, the CDR3 is TGTGCCAGCAGCTTATTTTTGGGGGCCTCCTACGAGCAGTACTTC.

This chain connects TRBV4-1 to TRBJ2-2, with TRBD2 matching over 7 bases. Germline V gene data show CDR1 as MGHRA and CDR2 as YSYEKL. This CDR3 comprises 14 residues. Trimming took 2 bases from V and 6 from J; bases not matched to a gene: 3. CDR3 nucleotide sequence: TGCGCCAGCAGCCAACAGGGAGGGCCCGGGGAGCTGTTTTTT. This codes for CASSQQGGPGELFF.

The chain combines TRBV10-1 with TRBJ2-1; 10 bases match TRBD2. The CDR3 totals 15 residues. The germline V gene has CDR1 WNHNN and CDR2 SYGVQD (reference sequence). The ends lost 4 bases at V and 6 bases at J; junction bases unmatched: 6. The CDR3 nucleotides are TGCGCCAGCAGTGGGAGCGGGAGGGCCGGCAATGAGCAGTTCTTC. It specifies CASSGSGRAGNEQFF.

The J gene is TRBJ1-3, the V gene TRBV6-4; no clear D gene. The CDR3 covers 14 residues. The V gene's germline CDR1 is MRHNA and CDR2 SNTAGT. The ends were cut back, 10 bases at V and 0 bases at J, with 13 bases in the middle. CDR3 region: CATGGDLSGNTIYF. The CDR3 DNA is TGTGCCACCGGTGGCGACCTCTCTGGAAACACCATATATTTT.

The chain employs TRBV7-8 and TRBJ1-1, with D maybe TRBD1 (5 bases). CDR3 length equals 14 residues. Trimming stripped 4 bases from V and 0 bases from J, with 9 bases between. Germline V gene sequence: CDR1 SGHVS, CDR2 FQNEAQ. The CDR3 coding sequence is TGTGCCAGCAGCTACGGGACGTTGAACACTGAAGCTTTCTTT. The encoded protein is CASSYGTLNTEAFF.

The CDR3 loop is CASSFLAGGRSYNEQFF. CDR3 DNA: TGTGCCAGCAGTTTCCTAGCGGGAGGCCGCTCCTACAATGAGCAGTTCTTC. The chain recombines TRBV27 with TRBJ2-1, with 11 positions matching TRBD2. CDR1 is MNHEY and CDR2 is SMNVEV in the germline V gene (reference sequence). V was clipped by 3 bases and J by 0 bases; unmatched bases: 4. The CDR3 has 17 residues.

This sequence joins TRBV16 and TRBJ2-7; D unclear. V was pared by 4 bases and J by 0 bases, with 13 bases between. The CDR3 spans 15 residues. From germline, CDR1 is KGHSY and CDR2 FQNENV. The CDR3 spells CASSRQDRSSYEQYF. DNA for the CDR3: TGTGCCAGCAGCCGCCAGGACCGAAGCTCCTACGAGCAGTACTTC.

The rearrangement joins TRBV15 to TRBJ2-5, with TRBD2 identical over 7 bases. The V and J ends lost 0 bases and 4 bases, in that order; junction bases with no gene match: 8. Germline CDR1 reads LNHNV; CDR2 reads YYDKDF (reference sequence). The CDR3 has 16 amino acids. As DNA, the CDR3 is TGTGCCACCAGCAGAGATCCCACCTTAGCGGGAGAGACCCAGTACTTC. This translates into CATSRDPTLAGETQYF.

This sequence joins TRBV5-1 and TRBJ1-4, with D perhaps TRBD1 (6 bases). The CDR3 covers 19 residues. The germline gives CDR1 SGHRS, CDR2 YFSETQ. With 4 bases removed from V and 0 bases from J, the gap between germline ends came to 22 bases. The CDR3 is CASSVTGPTVTSTNEKLFF. CDR3 bases: TGCGCCAGCAGCGTGACAGGCCCCACTGTTACTTCAACTAATGAAAAACTGTTTTTT.

The chain uses TRBV4-1 and TRBJ2-1; D possibly corresponds to TRBD2 (6 bases). The germline CDR1 and CDR2 sequences are MGHRA and YSYEKL. V lost 1 base, J lost 8 bases, and 18 bases lay in between. The CDR3 has 16 amino acids. CDR3: CASSQGAKRAPDEQFF. The CDR3 DNA follows: TGCGCCAGCAGCCAAGGGGCTAAGCGGGCCCCCGATGAGCAGTTCTTC.

The CDR3 DNA sequence: TGTGCCAGCAGCGCCCGGATCCTAGCGGGAGGTTCCTTCGCAGATACGCAGTATTTT. This encodes CASSARILAGGSFADTQYF. The genes are TRBV5-4 and TRBJ2-3; 11 bases align to TRBD2. J lost 4 bases, V lost 4 bases, and 17 bases had no gene match. This CDR3 has 19 amino acids. Per germline, CDR1 SGHNT and CDR2 YYREEE (reference sequence).

The chain recombines TRBV5-1 with TRBJ2-1, with 7 bases fitting TRBD1. V lost 0 bases, J lost 8 bases, and 8 bases stayed unmatched. Germline V CDR1 and CDR2: SGHRS, YFSETQ. The CDR3 is made up of 15 amino acids. The CDR3 sequence is CASSLGGDRVDEQFF. The CDR3 DNA reads TGCGCCAGCAGCTTGGGGGGTGACAGGGTCGATGAGCAGTTCTTC.

The CDR3 loop is CASSSDRPGANVLTF. CDR3 nucleotides: TGTGCCAGCAGCTCCGACAGACCTGGGGCCAACGTCCTGACTTTC. The V gene is TRBV7-8, the J gene TRBJ2-6; D possibly corresponds to TRBD1 (5 bases). The CDR3 consists of 15 residues. The germline V and J ends were trimmed by 4 bases and 2 bases, with 9 bases remaining between them. Germline CDR1 SGHVS, CDR2 FQNEAQ.

The chain uses TRBV5-1 and TRBJ2-1; 9 bases fit TRBD2. The germline gives CDR1 SGHRS, CDR2 YFSETQ. V trimming: 1 base; J trimming: 4 bases; junction bases outside the gene matches: 3. The CDR3 loop spans 15 amino acids. DNA of the CDR3: TGCGCCAGCAGCTTGAGACTAGCGGAATACAATGAGCAGTTCTTC. This translates into CASSLRLAEYNEQFF.

The CDR3 region is CASSLVTTHYNEQFF. The CDR3, as DNA: TGTGCCAGCAGCTTAGTCACTACCCACTACAATGAGCAGTTCTTC. The chain is built from TRBV7-8 and TRBJ2-1; D remains unclear. Germline values: CDR1 SGHVS, CDR2 FQNEAQ. The V end was cut by 1 base, the J end by 3 bases, with 10 bases between. This CDR3 comprises 15 residues. Complete variable domain (other parts from reference TRBV7-8 and TRBJ2-1): GAGVSQSPRYKVAKRGQDVALRCDPISGHVSLFWYQQALGQGPEFLTYFQNEAQLDKSGLPSDRFFAERPEGSVSTLKIQRTQQEDSAVYLCASSLVTTHYNEQFFGPGTRLTVL.

V and J are TRBV7-2 and TRBJ1-1, with D unresolved. The CDR3 sequence is 12 residues long. Per germline, CDR1 SGHTA and CDR2 FQGNSA. V lost 5 bases and J lost 6, with 10 bases in between. CDR3 sequence: CASSPQVSEAFF. CDR3 in DNA: TGTGCCAGCAGCCCGCAGGTATCTGAAGCTTTCTTT.

The chain has TRBV28 and TRBJ2-2; a weak D match, TRBD2 (5 bases). CDR3 length: 14 amino acids. Trimming cost V 6 bases and J 4 bases, with 12 bases left between them. The V gene's germline CDR1 is MDHEN and CDR2 SYDVKM. The CDR3 nucleotides are TGTGCCAGCAGCCCCGGACTGACCACCGGGGAGCTGTTTTTT. Its translation is CASSPGLTTGELFF.

V is TRBV7-2 and J is TRBJ1-3; TRBD1 matches at 7 bases. Germline loops: CDR1 SGHTA, CDR2 FQGNSA. The V and J ends lost 1 base and 4 bases, in that order; junction bases with no gene match: 4. The CDR3 covers 15 residues. This chain's CDR3 is CASSLGTGAGNTIYF. For the CDR3, the DNA is TGTGCCAGCAGCTTAGGCACAGGGGCGGGAAACACCATATATTTT.

V is TRBV5-1 and J is TRBJ2-7; no firm D call. The CDR3 length is 15 residues. Germline V lookup: CDR1 SGHRS, CDR2 YFSETQ. Deletions cut 0 bases from V and 2 bases from J, with 12 bases between. DNA of the CDR3: TGCGCCAGCAGCTTGGGCCTTACTACCACCTACGAGCAGTACTTC. It yields the protein CASSLGLTTTYEQYF.

This chain uses TRBV7-2 with TRBJ2-5; the match to TRBD2 covers 14 bases. Germline CDR1 is SGHTA and CDR2 is FQGNSA. The CDR3 runs 18 residues. V dropped 5 bases and J dropped 1; count of bases not matched to a gene: 9. CDR3 amino acids: CASSPRRGTSGSQETQYF. CDR3 coding DNA: TGTGCCAGCAGCCCTCGACGTGGGACTAGCGGGAGCCAAGAGACCCAGTACTTC.